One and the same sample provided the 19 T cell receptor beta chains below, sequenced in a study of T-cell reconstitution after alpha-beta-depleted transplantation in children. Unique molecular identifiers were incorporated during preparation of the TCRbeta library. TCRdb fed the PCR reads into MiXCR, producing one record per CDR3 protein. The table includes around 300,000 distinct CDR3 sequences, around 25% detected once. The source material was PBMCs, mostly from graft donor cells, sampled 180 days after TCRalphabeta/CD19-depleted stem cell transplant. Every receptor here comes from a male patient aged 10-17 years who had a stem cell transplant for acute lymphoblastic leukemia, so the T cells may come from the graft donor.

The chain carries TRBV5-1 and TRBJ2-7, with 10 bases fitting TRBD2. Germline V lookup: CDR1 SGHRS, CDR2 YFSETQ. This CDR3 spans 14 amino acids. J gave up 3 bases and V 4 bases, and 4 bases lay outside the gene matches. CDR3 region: CASSPSGSGYEQYF. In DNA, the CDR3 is TGCGCCAGCAGCCCTAGCGGGAGTGGCTACGAGCAGTACTTC. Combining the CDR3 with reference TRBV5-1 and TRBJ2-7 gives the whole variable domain KAGVTQTPRYLIKTRGQQVTLSCSPISGHRSVSWYQQTPGQGLQFLFEYFSETQRNKGNFPGRFSGRQFSNSRSEMNVSTLELGDSALYLCASSPSGSGYEQYFGPGTRLTVT.

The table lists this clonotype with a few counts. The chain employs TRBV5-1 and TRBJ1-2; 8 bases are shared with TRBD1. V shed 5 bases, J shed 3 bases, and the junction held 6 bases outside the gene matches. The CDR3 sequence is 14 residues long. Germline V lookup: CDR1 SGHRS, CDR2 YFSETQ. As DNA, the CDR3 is TGCGCCAGCAGAACGACAGGGGCACACTATGGCTACACCTTC. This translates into CASRTTGAHYGYTF.

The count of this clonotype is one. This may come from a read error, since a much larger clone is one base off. The DNA of the CDR3 is TGTGCCAGCAGCTTCTGGGCAGATACGCAGTATTTT. This encodes CASSFWADTQYF. The rearrangement joins TRBV7-9 to TRBJ2-3; D gene uncertain. The V gene's germline CDR1 is SEHNR and CDR2 FQNEAQ (reference sequence). With 3 bases removed from V and 4 bases from J, the gap between germline ends came to 5 bases. The CDR3 length is 12 residues.

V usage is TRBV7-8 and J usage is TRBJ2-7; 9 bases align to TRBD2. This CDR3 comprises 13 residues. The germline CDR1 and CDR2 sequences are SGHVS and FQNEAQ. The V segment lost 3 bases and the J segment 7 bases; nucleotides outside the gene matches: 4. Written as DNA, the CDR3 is TGTGCCAGCAGCTTCGGGGCGGGAGGGGAGCAGTACTTC. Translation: CASSFGAGGEQYF.

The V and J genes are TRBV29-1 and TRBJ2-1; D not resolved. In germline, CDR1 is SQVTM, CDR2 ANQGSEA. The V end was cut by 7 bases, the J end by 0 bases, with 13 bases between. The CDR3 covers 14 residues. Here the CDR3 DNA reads TGCAGCGCCAAGGCTCCCAGCTCCTACAATGAGCAGTTCTTC. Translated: CSAKAPSSYNEQFF.

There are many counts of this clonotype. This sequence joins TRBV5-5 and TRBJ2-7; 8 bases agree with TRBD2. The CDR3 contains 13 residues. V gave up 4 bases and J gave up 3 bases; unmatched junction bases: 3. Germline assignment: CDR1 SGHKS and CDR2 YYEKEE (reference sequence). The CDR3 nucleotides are TGTGCCAGCAGCGCCGGGACTAGCTACGAGCAGTACTTC. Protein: CASSAGTSYEQYF.

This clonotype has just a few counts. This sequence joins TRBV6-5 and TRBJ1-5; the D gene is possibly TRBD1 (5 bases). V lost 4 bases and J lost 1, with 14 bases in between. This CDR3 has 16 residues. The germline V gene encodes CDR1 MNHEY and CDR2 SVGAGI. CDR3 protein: CASSFPEGLSNQPQHF. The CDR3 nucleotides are TGTGCCAGCAGTTTCCCGGAGGGACTGAGCAATCAGCCCCAGCATTTT.

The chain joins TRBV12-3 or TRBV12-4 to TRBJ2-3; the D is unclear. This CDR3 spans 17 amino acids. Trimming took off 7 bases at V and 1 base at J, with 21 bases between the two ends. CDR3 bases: TGTGCCAGCACCCCCCGCTGGGTGGCTATGGGCACAGATACGCAGTATTTT. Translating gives CASTPRWVAMGTDTQYF.

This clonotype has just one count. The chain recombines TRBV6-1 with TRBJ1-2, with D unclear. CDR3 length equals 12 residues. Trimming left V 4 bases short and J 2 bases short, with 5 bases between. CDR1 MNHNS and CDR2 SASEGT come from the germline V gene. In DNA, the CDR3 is TGTGCCAGCAGTGGACCGAACTATGGCTACACCTTC. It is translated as CASSGPNYGYTF.

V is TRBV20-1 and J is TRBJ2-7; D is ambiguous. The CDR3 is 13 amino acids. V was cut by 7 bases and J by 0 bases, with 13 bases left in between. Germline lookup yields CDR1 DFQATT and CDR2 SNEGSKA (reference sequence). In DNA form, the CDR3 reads TGCAGTGTGCCGACTCCACGCTCCTACGAGCAGTACTTC. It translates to CSVPTPRSYEQYF.

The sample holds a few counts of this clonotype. CDR3 in DNA: TGTGCCAGCAGCTTAAGCCCGACTAGCGGGAGACACACCGGGGAGCTGTTTTTT. Protein product: CASSLSPTSGRHTGELFF. This sequence joins TRBV11-1 and TRBJ2-2; 12 nucleotides line up with TRBD2. The V and J ends lost 2 bases and 3 bases, in that order; junction bases with no gene match: 7. This CDR3 is 18 amino acids long. Germline CDR1 SGHAT, CDR2 FQDESV (reference sequence).

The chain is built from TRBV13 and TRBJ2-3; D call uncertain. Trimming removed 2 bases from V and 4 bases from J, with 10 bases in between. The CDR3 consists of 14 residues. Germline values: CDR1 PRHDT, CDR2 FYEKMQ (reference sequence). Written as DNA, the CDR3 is TGTGCCAGCAGCTTACGGTGGTCGGCAGATACGCAGTATTTT. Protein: CASSLRWSADTQYF.

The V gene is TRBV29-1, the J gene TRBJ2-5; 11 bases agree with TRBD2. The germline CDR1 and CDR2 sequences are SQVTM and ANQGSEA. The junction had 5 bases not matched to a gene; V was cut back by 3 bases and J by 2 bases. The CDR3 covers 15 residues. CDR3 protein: CSVDPGTSGQETQYF. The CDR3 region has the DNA TGCAGCGTTGACCCCGGGACTAGCGGACAAGAGACCCAGTACTTC.

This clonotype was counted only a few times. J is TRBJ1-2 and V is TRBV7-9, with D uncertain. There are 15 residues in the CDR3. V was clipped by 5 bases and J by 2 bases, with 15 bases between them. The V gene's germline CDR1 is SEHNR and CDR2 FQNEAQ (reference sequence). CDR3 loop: CASSPLARQNYGYTF. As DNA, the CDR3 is TGTGCCAGCAGCCCTCTTGCCAGGCAAAACTATGGCTACACCTTC. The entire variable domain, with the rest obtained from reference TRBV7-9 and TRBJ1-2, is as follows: DTGVSQNPRHKITKRGQNVTFRCDPISEHNRLYWYRQTLGQGPEFLTYFQNEAQLEKSRLLSDRFSAERPKGSFSTLEIQRTEQGDSAMYLCASSPLARQNYGYTFGSGTRLTVV.

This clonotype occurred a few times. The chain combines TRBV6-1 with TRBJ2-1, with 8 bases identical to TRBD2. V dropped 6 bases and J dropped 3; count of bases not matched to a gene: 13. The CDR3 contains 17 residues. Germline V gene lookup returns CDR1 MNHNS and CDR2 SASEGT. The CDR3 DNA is TGTGCCAGCAGCCCGGTACCGGGACTAGGGTACTACAATGAGCAGTTCTTC. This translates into CASSPVPGLGYYNEQFF.

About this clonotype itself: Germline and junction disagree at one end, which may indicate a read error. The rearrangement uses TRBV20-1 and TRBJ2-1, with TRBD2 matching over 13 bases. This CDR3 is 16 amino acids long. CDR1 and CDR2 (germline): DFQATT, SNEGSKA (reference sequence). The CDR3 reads CSVRLAGGGKGDEQFF. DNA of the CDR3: TGCAGTGTTAGACTAGCGGGAGGAGGGAAGGGGGATGAGCAGTTCTTC.

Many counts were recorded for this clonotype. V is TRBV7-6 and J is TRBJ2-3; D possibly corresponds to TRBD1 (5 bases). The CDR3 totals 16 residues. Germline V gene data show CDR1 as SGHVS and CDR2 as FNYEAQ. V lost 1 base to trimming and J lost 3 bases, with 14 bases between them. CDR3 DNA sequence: TGTGCCAGCAGCTTAGGACAGTTCCTAGGAACAGATACGCAGTATTTT. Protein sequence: CASSLGQFLGTDTQYF.

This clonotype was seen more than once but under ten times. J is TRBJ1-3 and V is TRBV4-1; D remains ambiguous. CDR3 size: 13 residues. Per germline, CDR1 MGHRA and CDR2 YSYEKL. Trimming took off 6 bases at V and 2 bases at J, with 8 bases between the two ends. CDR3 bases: TGCGCCAGCAGGGAAACGGCTGGAAACACCATATATTTT. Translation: CASRETAGNTIYF.

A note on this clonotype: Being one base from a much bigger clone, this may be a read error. CDR3 DNA sequence: TGCAGCGTAGCCGGGGGTGCACCTAATGAAAAACTGTTTTTT. Protein: CSVAGGAPNEKLFF. V and J are TRBV29-1 and TRBJ1-4, with D perhaps matching TRBD1 (5 bases). The CDR3 is 14 residues long. CDR1 is SQVTM, CDR2 ANQGSEA, per germline. Trimming removed 6 bases at V and 3 bases at J, with 14 bases between.